The 12 T cell receptor beta chains in this list originate from one sample, sequenced in a study of blood T cell repertoires in COVID-19. Assay: immunoSEQ multiplex PCR; the TCRdb copy retains only in-frame clones and omits some. The table records 200,000 to 250,000 clones, roughly 85% of them present only once. The source material was peripheral blood. These receptors were obtained from a woman in her 70s with COVID-19, enrolled during active disease.

This clone was recorded only once. The DNA of the CDR3 is TGTGCCAGTAGTATTCTTAACTATGGCTACACCTTC. Amino acids: CASSILNYGYTF. The chain uses TRBV19 and TRBJ1-2; D uncertain. V was clipped by 3 bases and J by 1 base, with 3 bases between them. The V gene's germline CDR1 is LNHDA and CDR2 SQIVND (reference sequence). The CDR3 loop spans 12 amino acids.

Turning to this clone: This specimen includes other DNA sequences encoding the same CDR3. The gene calls are TRBV3-1 (or the pseudogene TRBV3-2) and TRBJ1-5; no definite D call. Per the germline V gene, CDR1 is LGHDT and CDR2 is YNNKEL (reference sequence). Trimming stripped 0 bases from V and 7 bases from J, with 7 bases between. The CDR3 runs to 13 residues. Here the CDR3 reads CASSQDRGQPQHF. DNA for the CDR3: TGTGCCAGCAGCCAAGATAGAGGCCAGCCCCAGCATTTT.

This chain uses TRBV4-3 with TRBJ2-1; 10 bases are shared with TRBD2. The CDR3 totals 19 residues. Germline lookup yields CDR1 LGHNA and CDR2 YSLEER. The trim removed 0 bases at V and 0 bases at J, leaving 8 bases unmatched. The CDR3 here is CASSQDLLASGSSYNEQFF. CDR3 coding DNA: TGCGCCAGCAGCCAAGATTTATTGGCTAGCGGGAGCTCCTACAATGAGCAGTTCTTC.

The V gene is TRBV29-1, the J gene TRBJ1-2, with D hard to call. Germline CDR1 reads SQVTM; CDR2 reads ANQGSEA. There are 15 residues in the CDR3. The V end was cut by 6 bases, the J end by 4 bases, with 21 bases between. This chain's CDR3 is CSVPNPREPSYGYTF. The CDR3 bases are TGCAGCGTCCCCAACCCTCGGGAGCCAAGCTATGGCTACACCTTC.

V and J are TRBV7-9 and TRBJ2-5, with D maybe TRBD1 (5 bases). Deletions cut 1 base from V and 7 bases from J, with 13 bases between. This CDR3 region has 14 residues. Per germline, CDR1 SEHNR and CDR2 FQNEAQ (reference sequence). CDR3 sequence reads: CASSLGQGEVTQYF. In DNA form, the CDR3 reads TGTGCCAGCAGCTTAGGTCAGGGTGAGGTGACCCAGTACTTC. Full variable domain (remainder filled in from reference TRBV7-9 and TRBJ2-5): DTGVSQNPRHKITKRGQNVTFRCDPISEHNRLYWYRQTLGQGPEFLTYFQNEAQLEKSRLLSDRFSAERPKGSFSTLEIQRTEQGDSAMYLCASSLGQGEVTQYFGPGTRLLVL.

This clone was found a few times. CDR3 sequence: CASSLPGGEGEAFF. CDR3 nucleotides: TGTGCCAGCAGCCTTCCCGGGGGGGAGGGGGAAGCTTTCTTT. The chain links TRBV9 to TRBJ1-1, with a possible D match to TRBD1 (5 bases). The V gene lost 4 bases and the J gene lost 8 bases, with 18 bases spanning the gap. The CDR3 is made up of 14 amino acids. Germline lookup yields CDR1 SGDLS and CDR2 YYNGEE.

The V call is TRBV4-1, the J call TRBJ1-2; 9 bases are a match to TRBD1. This CDR3 is built from 14 residues. Germline V gene sequence: CDR1 MGHRA, CDR2 YSYEKL. After removal of 3 bases from V and 3 bases from J, the junction contained 2 bases not matched to a gene. The CDR3 protein is CASSQRQGDYGYTF. CDR3 nucleotides: TGCGCCAGCAGCCAGAGACAGGGGGACTATGGCTACACCTTC.

The chain uses TRBV18 and TRBJ1-1; D is possibly TRBD1 (6 bases). Germline V gives CDR1 KGHSH, CDR2 LQKENI. Trimming pared 3 bases from V and 6 bases from J, leaving 11 bases between. This CDR3 comprises 13 residues. The CDR3 coding sequence is TGTGCCAGCTCACCTCAGGGGTCGGCTGAAGCTTTCTTT. Protein sequence: CASSPQGSAEAFF.

The rearrangement joins TRBV6-5 to TRBJ2-1, with TRBD1 identical over 7 bases. The germline V gene encodes CDR1 MNHEY and CDR2 SVGAGI. This CDR3 spans 13 amino acids. The V gene end was trimmed by 8 bases and the J gene end by 3 bases; junction bases not matched to a gene: 4. CDR3 DNA: TGTGCCAGCCACACAGGGGACTACAATGAGCAGTTCTTC. It yields the protein CASHTGDYNEQFF.

This clone was observed a handful of times. This chain joins TRBV7-9 and TRBJ1-2; D remains unclear. The CDR3 spans 14 residues. Trimming shortened V by 4 bases and J by 4 bases, and 13 bases separated the two germline ends. Looked up from germline, CDR1 is SEHNR and CDR2 is FQNEAQ (reference sequence). CDR3 bases: TGTGCCAGCAGCTCGACCGGGAACTTCTATGGCTACACCTTC. This encodes CASSSTGNFYGYTF.

V gene TRBV5-1 combines with J gene TRBJ2-7; TRBD2 might be the D (5 bases). The CDR3 is made up of 16 amino acids. CDR1 is SGHRS, CDR2 YFSETQ, per germline. V shed 0 bases and J shed 0 bases, with 13 bases lying between them. In DNA, the CDR3 is TGCGCCAGCAGCTTGGGAGGGTGGGAGATCTCCTACGAGCAGTACTTC. Amino acids: CASSLGGWEISYEQYF. Looking up the rest from reference TRBV5-1 and TRBJ2-7 gives the full variable domain: KAGVTQTPRYLIKTRGQQVTLSCSPISGHRSVSWYQQTPGQGLQFLFEYFSETQRNKGNFPGRFSGRQFSNSRSEMNVSTLELGDSALYLCASSLGGWEISYEQYFGPGTRLTVT.

The chain joins TRBV6-5 to TRBJ1-2; possibly TRBD1 for D (5 bases). The CDR3 extends over 11 amino acids. Germline V CDR1 and CDR2: MNHEY, SVGAGI. V dropped 8 bases and J dropped 4 bases, with 8 bases sitting between them. CDR3 amino acids: CASQTGYGYTF. The CDR3 DNA reads TGTGCCAGCCAAACAGGCTATGGCTACACCTTC.